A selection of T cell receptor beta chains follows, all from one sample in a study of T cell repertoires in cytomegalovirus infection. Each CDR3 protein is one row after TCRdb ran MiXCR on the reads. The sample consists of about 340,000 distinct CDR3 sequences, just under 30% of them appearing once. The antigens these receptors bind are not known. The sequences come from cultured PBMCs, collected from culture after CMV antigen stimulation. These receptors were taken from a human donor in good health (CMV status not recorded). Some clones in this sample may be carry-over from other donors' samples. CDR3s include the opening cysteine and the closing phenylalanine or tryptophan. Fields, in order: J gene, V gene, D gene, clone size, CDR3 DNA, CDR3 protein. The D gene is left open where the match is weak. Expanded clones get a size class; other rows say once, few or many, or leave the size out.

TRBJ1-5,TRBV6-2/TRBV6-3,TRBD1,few,TGTGCCAGCAGTTACAAGGGGGCAAGCAATCAGCCCCAGCATTTT,CASSYKGASNQPQHF
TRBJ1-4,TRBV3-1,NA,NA,TGTGCCAGCAGCCAAGAGGGGAGAAAGGGTTTGTTTTTT,CASSQEGRKGLFF
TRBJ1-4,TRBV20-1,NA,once,TGCAGTGCTAGAGATCGACCAGGGACAACTAATGAAAAACTGTTTTTT,CSARDRPGTTNEKLFF
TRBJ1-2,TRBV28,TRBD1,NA,TGTGCCAGCACCCCCCCGGACAGGGGCGCAAACTATGGCTACACCTTC,CASTPPDRGANYGYTF
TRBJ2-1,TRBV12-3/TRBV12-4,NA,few,TGTGCCAACCTGTCACATGGGGGAAGCTCCTACAATGAGCAGTTCTTC,CANLSHGGSSYNEQFF
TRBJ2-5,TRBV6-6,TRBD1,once,TGTGCCAGCAGTTACCCGGGACAGGGGCGGAAAGAGACCCAGTACTTC,CASSYPGQGRKETQYF
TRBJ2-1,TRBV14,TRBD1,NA,TGTGCCAGCAGCCCAAGACAGGGGCGCTCCTACAATGAGCAGTTCTTC,CASSPRQGRSYNEQFF
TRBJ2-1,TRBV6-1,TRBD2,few,TGTGCCAGCAGGACCCCCCTGGGACTAGCAGGGGGGGGTGAGCAGTTCTTC,CASRTPLGLAGGGEQFF
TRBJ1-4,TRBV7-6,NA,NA,TGTGCCAGCAGCTTTGGCCAGACAACTAATGAAAAACTGTTTTTT,CASSFGQTTNEKLFF
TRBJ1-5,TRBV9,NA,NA,TGTGCCAGCAGTGTGGGGGGCTACAATCAGCCCCAGCATTTT,CASSVGGYNQPQHF
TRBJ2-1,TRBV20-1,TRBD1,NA,TGCAGTGCTAGAGACCGGTTAGGGGGCATGTACAATGAGCAGTTCTTC,CSARDRLGGMYNEQFF
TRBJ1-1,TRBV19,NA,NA,TGTGCCAGTAGTCTAACAGGGCGGGCCACTGAAGCTTTCTTT,CASSLTGRATEAFF
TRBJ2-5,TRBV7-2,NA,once,TGTGCCAGCAGCTCAGCAGTTGCCGAGTACTTC,CASSSAVAEYF
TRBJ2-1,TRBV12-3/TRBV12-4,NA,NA,TGTGCCAGCACGGGCGCCGCTTACTCCTACAATGAGCAGTTCTTC,CASTGAAYSYNEQFF
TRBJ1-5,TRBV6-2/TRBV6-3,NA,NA,TGTGCCAGCAGTTCGGCCACAATCCTCACGGTTGATCAGCCCCAGCATTTT,CASSSATILTVDQPQHF
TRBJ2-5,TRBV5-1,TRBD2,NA,TGCGCCAGCAGCGGAACTAGCGGGGGTTTGGGCAGGACCCAGTACTTC,CASSGTSGGLGRTQYF
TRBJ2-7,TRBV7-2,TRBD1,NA,TGTGCCAGCAGCTTAGTGGACAGGGGCTACGAGCAGTACTTC,CASSLVDRGYEQYF
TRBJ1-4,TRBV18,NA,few,TGTGCCAGCTCACCGGACCAGGATAGAGAAAAACTGTTTTTT,CASSPDQDREKLFF
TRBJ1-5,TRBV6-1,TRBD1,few,TGTGCCTCCCAAGCAGGGGGCGATCAGCCCCAGCATTTT,CASQAGGDQPQHF
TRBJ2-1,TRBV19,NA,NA,TGTGCCAGTAGTATGAGCCTTTACAATGAGCAGTTCTTC,CASSMSLYNEQFF
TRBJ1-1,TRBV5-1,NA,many,TGCGCCAGCTCCCGGGGGGGCTCGAACACTGAAGCTTTCTTT,CASSRGGSNTEAFF
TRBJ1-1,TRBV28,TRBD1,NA,TGTGCCAGCAGTCCCCCGACAGGGAGCGAGACTGAAGCTTTCTTT,CASSPPTGSETEAFF
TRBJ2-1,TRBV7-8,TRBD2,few,TGTGCCAGCAGCGCCAGGGGCGGACTAGCGGGAGTTTGGCATGAGCAGTTCTTC,CASSARGGLAGVWHEQFF
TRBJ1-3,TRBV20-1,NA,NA,TGCAGTGCTAGAGGAACAGGGAACAGCCCCCAATACTCTGGAAACACCATATATTTT,CSARGTGNSPQYSGNTIYF
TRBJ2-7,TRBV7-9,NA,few,TGTGCCAGCAGCCAAACAGGGTTAGAGCAGTACTTC,CASSQTGLEQYF
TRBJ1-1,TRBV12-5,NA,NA,TGTGCTAGTGGTCCGATGGTCCCGGACACTGAAGCTTTCTTT,CASGPMVPDTEAFF